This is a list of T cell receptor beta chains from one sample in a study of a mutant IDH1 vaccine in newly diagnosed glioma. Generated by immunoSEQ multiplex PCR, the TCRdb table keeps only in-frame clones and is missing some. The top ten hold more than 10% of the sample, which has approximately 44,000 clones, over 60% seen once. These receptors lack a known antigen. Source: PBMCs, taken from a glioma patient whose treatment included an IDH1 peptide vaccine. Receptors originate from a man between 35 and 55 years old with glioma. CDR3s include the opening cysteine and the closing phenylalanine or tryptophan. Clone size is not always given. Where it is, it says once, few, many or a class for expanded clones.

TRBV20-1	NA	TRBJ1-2	CSAAGRGGYTF
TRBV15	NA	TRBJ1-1	CATSRGDRGLNTEAFF
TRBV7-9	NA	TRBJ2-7	CASSLSRGLYEQYF
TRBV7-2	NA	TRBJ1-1	CASSLNQGEILMNTEAFF
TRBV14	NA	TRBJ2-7	CASSHPGTGYEQYF
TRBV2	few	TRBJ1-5	CASASTGTGSQGNQPQHF
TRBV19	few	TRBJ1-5	CASSIAGSLNQPQHF
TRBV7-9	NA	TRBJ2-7	CASSFPKGANDEQYF
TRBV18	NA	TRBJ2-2	CASSQGRDWAGELFF
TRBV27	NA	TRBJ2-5	CASSLRWDTEETQYF
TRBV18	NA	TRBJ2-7	CASSQLEGRRAYEQYF
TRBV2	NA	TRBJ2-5	CASSEVYRAQETQYF
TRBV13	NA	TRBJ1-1	CASSPSRDRRWFTEAFF
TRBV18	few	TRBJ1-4	CASSPTGGRGMANEKLFF
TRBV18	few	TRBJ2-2	CASSPRTVNTGELFF
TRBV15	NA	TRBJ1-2	CATSEPGGRSYGYTF
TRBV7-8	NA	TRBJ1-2	CASSRSGDRGLYGYTF
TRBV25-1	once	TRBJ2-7	CASSATGFLYEQYF
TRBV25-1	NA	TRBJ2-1	CASDQGGNEQFF
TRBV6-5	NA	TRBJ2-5	CASRGPGQQKETQYF
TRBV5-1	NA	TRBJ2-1	CASSLENPGLGSNEQFF
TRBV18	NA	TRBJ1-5	CASSRDREQPQHF
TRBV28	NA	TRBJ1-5	CASKPGQGEYSNQPQHF
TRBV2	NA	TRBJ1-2	CASSQRTIDYGYTF
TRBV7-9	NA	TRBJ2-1	CASSLGLAGGEQFF
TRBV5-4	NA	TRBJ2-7	CASSAGTSVTYEQYF
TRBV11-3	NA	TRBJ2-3	CASSLGLRNTDTQYF
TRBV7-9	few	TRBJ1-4	CASSAAWTGMKKLFF
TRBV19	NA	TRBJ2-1	CASSAVLGRHNEQFF
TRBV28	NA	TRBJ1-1	CASSLRAGMNTEAFF
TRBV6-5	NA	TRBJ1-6	CASTGGSYNSPLHF
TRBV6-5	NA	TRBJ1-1	CATRTVFDTEAFF
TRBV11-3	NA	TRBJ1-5	CASSLDSNQPQHF
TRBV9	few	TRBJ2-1	CASSVGASGRGEEQFF
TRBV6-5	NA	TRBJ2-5	CASSYSGQETQYF
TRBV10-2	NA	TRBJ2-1	CASSVRTSGSNEQFF
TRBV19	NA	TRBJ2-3	CASSGVGTDTQYF
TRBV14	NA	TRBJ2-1	CASSQEGEGEQFF
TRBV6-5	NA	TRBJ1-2	CASSALLAAAAGYTF
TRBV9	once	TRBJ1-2	CASSVTGGGSYGYTF
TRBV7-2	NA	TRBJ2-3	CASSLGLATGDTQYF
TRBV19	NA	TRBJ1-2	CASSVSRGNYGYTF
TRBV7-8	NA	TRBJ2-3	CASSYILGQGAADTQYF
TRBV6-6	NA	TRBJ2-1	CASSRDIKSYNEQFF
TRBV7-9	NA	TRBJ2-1	CASSLAYNEQFF
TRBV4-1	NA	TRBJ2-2	CASSQVAEELFF
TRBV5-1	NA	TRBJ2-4	CASSPDIAKNIQYF
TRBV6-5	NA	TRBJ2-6	CASSYSNNAGANVLTF
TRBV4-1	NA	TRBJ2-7	CASSQIPGSSYEQYF
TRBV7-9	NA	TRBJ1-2	CASSLSVGAEGYTF
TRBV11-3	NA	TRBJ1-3	CASSLLTMGNTIYF
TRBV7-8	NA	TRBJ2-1	CASSSSASEHQQFF
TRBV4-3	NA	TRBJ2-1	CASSQYRAGSYNEQFF
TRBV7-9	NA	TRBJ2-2	CASRGNVRTSPNTGELFF
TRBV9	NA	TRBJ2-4	CASSPGQGAGIQYF
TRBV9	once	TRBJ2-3	CASSVGDTQYF
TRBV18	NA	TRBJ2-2	CASSPAGILNTGELFF
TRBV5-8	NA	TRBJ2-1	CASSFSSSNEQFF
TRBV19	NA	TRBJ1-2	CASAPGTGGSYGYTF
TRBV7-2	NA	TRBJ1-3	CASSTLGGSGNTIYF